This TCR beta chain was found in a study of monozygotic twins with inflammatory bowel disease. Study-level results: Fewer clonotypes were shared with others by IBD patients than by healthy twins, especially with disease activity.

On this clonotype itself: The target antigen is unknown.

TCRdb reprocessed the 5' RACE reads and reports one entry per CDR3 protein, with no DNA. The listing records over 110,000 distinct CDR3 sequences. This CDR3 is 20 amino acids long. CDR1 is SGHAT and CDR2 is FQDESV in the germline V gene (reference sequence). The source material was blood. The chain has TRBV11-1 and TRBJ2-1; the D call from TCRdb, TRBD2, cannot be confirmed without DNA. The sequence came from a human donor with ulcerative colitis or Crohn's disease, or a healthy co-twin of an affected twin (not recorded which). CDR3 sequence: CASSSPPLAGGAYSYNEQFF.